The 32 T cell receptor beta chains below all came from one sample that was sequenced in a study of T cell responses to AZD1222 COVID-19 vaccine. TCRdb's table, derived via immunoSEQ multiplex PCR, lists solely in-frame clones and lacks some. The sample lists approximately 94,000 clones; around 87% were seen once. The starting material was peripheral blood, obtained on day 0 of MenACWY control vaccination. The receptors come from an adult in good health.

The chain recombines TRBV4-2 with TRBJ1-1; 8 nucleotides line up with TRBD1. V trimming: 3 bases; J trimming: 1 base; junction bases outside the gene matches: 4. This CDR3 contains 15 residues. In germline, CDR1 is LGHNA, CDR2 YNFKEQ. The CDR3 loop reads CASSQPDRGNTEAFF. The CDR3 DNA is TGTGCCAGCAGCCAGCCAGACAGGGGGAACACTGAAGCTTTCTTT.

CDR3 sequence (DNA): TGTGCCAGCAGTGGGGGACTAGCGGGGCCTAGCACAGATACGCAGTATTTT. Translation gives CASSGGLAGPSTDTQYF. The rearrangement joins TRBV6-1 to TRBJ2-3, with 13 bases identical to TRBD2. There are 17 residues in the CDR3. Germline loops: CDR1 MNHNS, CDR2 SASEGT. V lost 4 bases to trimming and J lost 0 bases; unmatched junction nucleotides: 4.

V and J are TRBV28 and TRBJ2-7; maybe TRBD2 (6 bases). V lost 4 bases and J lost 1, with 14 bases in between. Germline-derived CDR1 and CDR2 are MDHEN and SYDVKM. The CDR3 is made up of 15 amino acids. CDR3: CASSSGTAGSYEQYF. The CDR3, as DNA: TGTGCCAGCAGTTCCGGGACTGCCGGATCCTACGAGCAGTACTTC.

This clone was counted between two and nine times. The chain is built from TRBV7-9 and TRBJ2-7; 12 positions match TRBD2. This CDR3 region has 18 residues. CDR1 and CDR2 from the germline V gene are SEHNR and FQNEAQ (reference sequence). The J segment lost 4 bases and the V segment lost 3 bases, leaving 13 bases of the junction unmatched. The DNA of the CDR3 is TGTGCCAGCAGCTTGGGTCTTTATTCGACTAGCGGGAGTTACGAGCAGTACTTC. This sequence encodes CASSLGLYSTSGSYEQYF.

This clone was seen just once. The chain couples TRBV5-4 to TRBJ1-2; D not certain. Trimming left V 4 bases short and J 2 bases short, with 12 bases between. The CDR3 spans 14 residues. Per germline, CDR1 SGHNT and CDR2 YYREEE (reference sequence). This chain's CDR3 is CASSLPWGNYGYTF. CDR3 bases: TGTGCCAGCAGCCTACCCTGGGGAAACTATGGCTACACCTTC.

This clone was recorded a few times. The gene calls are TRBV7-5 and TRBJ2-7; the DNA was not used to check the table's D call, TRBD1. TRBV7-5 counts as a pseudogene. There are 13 residues in the CDR3. CDR3 protein: CARSPTAPYEQYF. The CDR3 DNA is TGTGCCAGAAGCCCGACAGCTCCCTACGAGCAGTACTTC.

The V gene is TRBV27, the J gene TRBJ1-1; D is perhaps TRBD1 (5 bases). V lost 5 bases to trimming and J lost 4 bases, with 14 bases between them. The CDR3 has 14 residues. CDR1 MNHEY and CDR2 SMNVEV come from the germline V gene (reference sequence). The CDR3 DNA reads TGTGCCAGCAGTAACCCGGGGGGAAGCACTGAAGCTTTCTTT. Translation: CASSNPGGSTEAFF.

The V gene is TRBV19, the J gene TRBJ2-5, with D perhaps TRBD2 (6 bases). The CDR3 has 14 amino acids. The V gene lost 11 bases and the J gene lost 5 bases, with 21 bases spanning the gap. CDR1 is LNHDA, CDR2 SQIVND, per germline (reference sequence). The CDR3 spells CASSPGLSLETQYF. The CDR3 coding sequence is TGTGCCTCCTCTCCGGGACTTAGCTTGGAGACCCAGTACTTC.

The V and J genes are TRBV9 and TRBJ2-7; 8 nucleotides align to TRBD1. The junction had 8 bases not matched to a gene; V was cut back by 9 bases and J by 3 bases. Per germline, CDR1 SGDLS and CDR2 YYNGEE. The CDR3 runs to 13 residues. The CDR3 DNA reads as TGTGCCACCCCGTATACAGGGGGCTACGAGCAGTACTTC. Translated, it gives CATPYTGGYEQYF.

The genes are TRBV5-1 and TRBJ2-2, with unresolved D. The CDR3 is made up of 14 amino acids. Germline values: CDR1 SGHRS, CDR2 YFSETQ. Trimming took off 4 bases at V and 6 bases at J, with 13 bases between the two ends. CDR3 in DNA: TGCGCCAGCAGCCCATATACGGCGTCCGGGGAGCTGTTTTTT. This sequence encodes CASSPYTASGELFF.

This sequence joins TRBV10-3 and TRBJ1-5; TRBD1 aligns across 8 bases. The CDR3 has 14 residues. CDR1 ENHRY and CDR2 SYGVKD come from the germline V gene. Germline trimming cut 4 bases from V and 5 bases from J; bases unmatched to any gene: 4. CDR3 loop: CAISADRGDQPQHF. The CDR3 DNA reads TGTGCCATCAGTGCCGACAGGGGAGATCAGCCCCAGCATTTT.

This rearrangement joins TRBV7-3 to TRBJ2-3; the D gene is possibly TRBD1 (6 bases). Germline assignment: CDR1 SGHTA and CDR2 FQGTGA. V lost 5 bases to trimming and J lost 0 bases, with 9 bases between them. The CDR3 length is 14 residues. The CDR3 nucleotides are TGTGCCAGCAGCCACGGACAGAGCACAGATACGCAGTATTTT. Amino acid sequence: CASSHGQSTDTQYF.

CDR3 residues: CASQPPGQGAYGYTF. Here the CDR3 DNA reads TGTGCCAGCCAGCCCCCGGGACAGGGGGCTTATGGCTACACCTTC. The chain recombines TRBV9 with TRBJ1-2, with TRBD1 matching over 12 bases. This CDR3 has 15 amino acids. Trimming removed 7 bases from V and 5 bases from J; junction bases left unmatched: 9. Looked up from germline, CDR1 is SGDLS and CDR2 is YYNGEE.

The rearrangement links TRBV4-1 to TRBJ2-7; weak D call: TRBD2 (6 bases). Germline loops: CDR1 MGHRA, CDR2 YSYEKL. This CDR3 has 15 residues. Trimming shortened V by 0 bases and J by 8 bases, and 17 bases separated the two germline ends. In DNA, the CDR3 is TGCGCCAGCAGCCAAGATTTGGGGGAGGTTTGGAAGCAGTACTTC. Encoded protein: CASSQDLGEVWKQYF.

This clone occurred a few times. This chain connects TRBV3-1 (or the pseudogene TRBV3-2) to TRBJ2-1; 8 nucleotides align to TRBD1. CDR3 length: 15 residues. Germline V gene sequence: CDR1 LGHDT, CDR2 YNNKEL (reference sequence). V shed 5 bases, J shed 4 bases, and the junction held 7 bases outside the gene matches. The CDR3 spells CASSYRQGRYNEQFF. CDR3 coding DNA: TGTGCCAGCAGCTACCGACAGGGGCGGTACAATGAGCAGTTCTTC.

The chain links TRBV28 to TRBJ1-5; D is unresolved. V was pared by 2 bases and J by 5 bases, with 4 bases between. The length of the CDR3 is 12 residues. The germline V gene encodes CDR1 MDHEN and CDR2 SYDVKM. The CDR3 spells CASSLPYQPQHF. The CDR3 bases are TGTGCCAGCAGTTTACCCTATCAGCCCCAGCATTTT.

V is TRBV28 and J is TRBJ1-3, with D possibly being TRBD1 (5 bases). The CDR3 covers 14 residues. Trimming removed 6 bases from V and 4 bases from J, with 13 bases in between. CDR1 is MDHEN, CDR2 SYDVKM, per germline. The CDR3 loop reads CASSPGGEGNTIYF. The CDR3 region has the DNA TGTGCCAGCAGCCCCGGGGGTGAAGGAAACACCATATATTTT.

This clone was seen only once. The V call is TRBV3-1 (or the pseudogene TRBV3-2), the J call TRBJ2-1; D might be TRBD1 (6 bases). Germline V lookup: CDR1 LGHDT, CDR2 YNNKEL (reference sequence). Trimming removed 0 bases at V and 5 bases at J, with 14 bases between. There are 16 residues in the CDR3. CDR3 DNA: TGTGCCAGCAGCCAAGATCCCGGACAGAGAGACAATGAGCAGTTCTTC. Amino acid sequence: CASSQDPGQRDNEQFF.

The rearrangement joins TRBV19 to TRBJ1-1; D is unresolved. There are 14 residues in the CDR3. V was clipped by 3 bases and J by 1 base, with 9 bases between them. CDR1 is LNHDA and CDR2 is SQIVND in the germline V gene (reference sequence). The CDR3 region has the DNA TGTGCCAGTAGTATCCTGGGCCGGAACACTGAAGCTTTCTTT. Protein: CASSILGRNTEAFF.

This chain connects TRBV6-6 to TRBJ2-2; D gene ambiguous. The V end lost 6 bases, the J end lost 1 base, and 18 bases lay between the germline ends. This CDR3 is 17 amino acids long. The germline V gene has CDR1 MNHNY and CDR2 SVGAGI (reference sequence). In DNA form, the CDR3 reads TGTGCCAGCAGCCGATTCCACCGGACGGAGAACACCGGGGAGCTGTTTTTT. Translation gives CASSRFHRTENTGELFF.

This rearrangement joins TRBV10-3 to TRBJ2-3; no firm D call. Deletions cut 3 bases from V and 1 base from J, with 8 bases between. From germline, CDR1 is ENHRY and CDR2 SYGVKD. This CDR3 contains 14 residues. The CDR3 loop reads CAISDYSGTDTQYF. CDR3 bases: TGTGCCATCAGTGATTACAGCGGCACAGATACGCAGTATTTT.

The chain's CDR3 is CASSYVRLAGARETQYF. The CDR3 DNA follows: TGTGCCAGCAGTTATGTCCGACTAGCGGGAGCCCGGGAGACCCAGTACTTC. V gene TRBV6-2 or TRBV6-3 combines with J gene TRBJ2-5; TRBD2 matches at 12 bases. The V gene's germline CDR1 is MNHEY and CDR2 SVGEGT. Germline trimming cut 3 bases from V and 5 bases from J; bases unmatched to any gene: 10. This CDR3 spans 17 amino acids.

The rearrangement links TRBV6-1 to TRBJ2-1, with a tentative D call TRBD1 (6 bases). Germline V gene lookup returns CDR1 MNHNS and CDR2 SASEGT. V was shortened by 2 bases and J by 4 bases, with 12 bases between the two germline ends. There are 15 residues in the CDR3. CDR3 amino acids: CASSESDRTYNEQFF. CDR3 sequence (DNA): TGTGCCAGCAGTGAATCGGACAGAACTTACAATGAGCAGTTCTTC.

There are a few counts of this clone. The gene calls are TRBV7-8 and TRBJ2-3; 8 bases agree with TRBD1. Germline V gene data show CDR1 as SGHVS and CDR2 as FQNEAQ. The CDR3 covers 15 residues. The V gene end was trimmed by 5 bases and the J gene end by 5 bases; junction bases not matched to a gene: 9. The CDR3 is CASSDRTGIGDTQYF. In DNA form, the CDR3 reads TGTGCCAGCAGCGACCGGACAGGGATTGGAGATACGCAGTATTTT.

The chain uses TRBV4-3 and TRBJ2-1; 9 nucleotides match TRBD2. This CDR3 spans 16 amino acids. From germline, CDR1 is LGHNA and CDR2 YSLEER. V gave up 0 bases and J gave up 10 bases; unmatched junction bases: 10. The CDR3 DNA is TGCGCCAGCAGCCAAGATGCTAGCGGGGCTCCGTGGGAGCAGTTCTTC. Translation gives CASSQDASGAPWEQFF.

The J gene is TRBJ1-4, the V gene TRBV6-5; possible D gene TRBD1, 6 bases. Trimming shortened V by 5 bases and J by 8 bases, and 15 bases separated the two germline ends. The CDR3 consists of 14 residues. CDR1 is MNHEY and CDR2 is SVGAGI in the germline V gene. The CDR3 loop reads CASSPRPGVEKLFF. The CDR3 DNA follows: TGTGCCAGCAGTCCCCGCCCAGGGGTCGAAAAACTGTTTTTT.

This chain connects TRBV7-9 to TRBJ1-1; D not resolved. The CDR3 sequence is 13 residues long. V lost 5 bases, J lost 3 bases, and 10 bases lay in between. Germline V CDR1 and CDR2: SEHNR, FQNEAQ (reference sequence). The CDR3 here is CASSPRSYTEAFF. In DNA form, the CDR3 reads TGTGCCAGCAGCCCTCGGAGTTACACTGAAGCTTTCTTT.

V and J are TRBV6-5 and TRBJ1-2; D unclear. V was clipped by 7 bases and J by 3 bases, with 12 bases between them. Germline-derived CDR1 and CDR2 are MNHEY and SVGAGI. The CDR3 extends over 13 amino acids. Here the CDR3 reads CASNLGPDYGYTF. The CDR3 DNA follows: TGTGCCAGCAACTTAGGTCCGGACTATGGCTACACCTTC.

The chain uses TRBV28 and TRBJ2-7; TRBD1 agrees at 9 bases. The CDR3 length is 15 residues. The V gene's germline CDR1 is MDHEN and CDR2 SYDVKM. The J segment lost 1 base and the V segment lost 3 bases, leaving 4 bases of the junction unmatched. This CDR3 reads CASSFTDRGSYEQYF. The CDR3 DNA reads TGTGCCAGCAGTTTTACGGACAGGGGATCCTACGAGCAGTACTTC. The full variable domain, in which reference TRBV28 and TRBJ2-7 provide the parts outside the CDR3, is DVKVTQSSRYLVKRTGEKVFLECVQDMDHENMFWYRQDPGLGLRLIYFSYDVKMKEKGDIPEGYSVSREKKERFSLILESASTNQTSMYLCASSFTDRGSYEQYFGPGTRLTVT.

This rearrangement joins TRBV4-2 to TRBJ1-4; 10 positions agree with TRBD1. The germline V gene encodes CDR1 LGHNA and CDR2 YNFKEQ. The CDR3 covers 14 residues. The V gene end was trimmed by 3 bases and the J gene end by 8 bases; junction bases not matched to a gene: 3. CDR3 nucleotides: TGTGCCAGCAGCCAGGGACAGGGGAAGGAAAAACTGTTTTTT. Its translation is CASSQGQGKEKLFF.

The chain joins TRBV5-4 to TRBJ2-5; D call uncertain. CDR3 length: 15 amino acids. Trimming left V 2 bases short and J 7 bases short, with 18 bases between. CDR1 and CDR2 (germline): SGHNT, YYREEE (reference sequence). The CDR3 coding sequence is TGTGCCAGCAGCTTTCGTTCTTCCCTCTCGGGGACCCAGTACTTC. Translated: CASSFRSSLSGTQYF. Filled out from reference TRBV5-4 and TRBJ2-5, the complete variable domain reads ETGVTQSPTHLIKTRGQQVTLRCSSQSGHNTVSWYQQALGQGPQFIFQYYREEENGRGNFPPRFSGLQFPNYSSELNVNALELDDSALYLCASSFRSSLSGTQYFGPGTRLLVL.

The genes are TRBV18 and TRBJ2-5; D may match TRBD1 or TRBD2 (6 bases each). The CDR3 loop spans 14 amino acids. Looked up from germline, CDR1 is KGHSH and CDR2 is LQKENI. V lost 6 bases to trimming and J lost 3 bases, with 14 bases between them. CDR3 bases: TGTGCCAGCTCGCTCGGAGGGGGAAAAGAGACCCAGTACTTC. Its protein product is CASSLGGGKETQYF.